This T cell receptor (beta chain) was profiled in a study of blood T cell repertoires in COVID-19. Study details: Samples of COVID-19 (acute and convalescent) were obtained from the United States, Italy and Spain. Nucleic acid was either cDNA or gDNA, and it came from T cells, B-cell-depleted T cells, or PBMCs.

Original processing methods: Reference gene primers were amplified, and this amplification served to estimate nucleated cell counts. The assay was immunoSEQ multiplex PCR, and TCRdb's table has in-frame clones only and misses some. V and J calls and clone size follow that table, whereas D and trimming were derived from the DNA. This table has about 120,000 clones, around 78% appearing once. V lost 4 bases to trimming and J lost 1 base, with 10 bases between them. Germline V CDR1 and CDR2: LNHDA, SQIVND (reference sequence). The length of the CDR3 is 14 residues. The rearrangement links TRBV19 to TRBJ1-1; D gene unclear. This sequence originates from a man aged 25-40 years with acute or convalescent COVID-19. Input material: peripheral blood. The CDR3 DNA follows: TGTGCCAGTAGTAAGGACGGAGGGAACACTGAAGCTTTCTTT. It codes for CASSKDGGNTEAFF.